Listed below are T cell receptor beta chains from one sample, sequenced in a study of human T cells and chemical hapten exposure. MiXCR, run by TCRdb on the RACE reads, gives a single entry per CDR3 protein. The sample yields around 200,000 distinct CDR3 sequences, under 35% seen once. Material: whole blood, obtained in connection with sensitization to the hapten diphenylcyclopropenone (DPC). These receptors came from a woman aged 25 to 39 with alopecia areata. Some clones in this sample may be carry-over from other donors' samples. CDR3s include the opening cysteine and the closing phenylalanine or tryptophan. A D gene is named only where the DNA matches it firmly. The size entry is marked missing in some rows and otherwise reads once, few, many or a size class.

V gene: TRBV20-1; clone size: -; J gene: TRBJ1-2; D gene: -; CDR3 DNA: TGCAGTGCCCCCGGGCCTAACTATGGCTACACCTTC; CDR3 protein: CSAPGPNYGYTF
V gene: TRBV12-3/TRBV12-4; clone size: -; J gene: TRBJ1-6; D gene: TRBD1; CDR3 DNA: TGTGCCAGCCGAAACGGCCCAGGGGGCAATTCACCCCTCCACTTT; CDR3 protein: CASRNGPGGNSPLHF
V gene: TRBV9; clone size: -; J gene: TRBJ2-7; D gene: TRBD1; CDR3 DNA: TGTGCCAGCAGCGCGGGACAGCGAAGCTCCTACGAGCAGTACTTC; CDR3 protein: CASSAGQRSSYEQYF
V gene: TRBV7-6; clone size: few; J gene: TRBJ1-1; D gene: TRBD1; CDR3 DNA: TGTGCCAGCAGCCCTTCTTCAGGGGGGGATGAAGCTTTCTTT; CDR3 protein: CASSPSSGGDEAFF
V gene: TRBV12-3/TRBV12-4; clone size: few; J gene: TRBJ2-7; D gene: -; CDR3 DNA: TGTGCCAGCAGTTTTTGGCCAGGGGGGTCCTACGAGCAGTACTTC; CDR3 protein: CASSFWPGGSYEQYF
V gene: TRBV5-1; clone size: few; J gene: TRBJ1-5; D gene: -; CDR3 DNA: TGCGCCAGCAGCTTAGATGGTGGGACCCATCAGCCCCAGCATTTT; CDR3 protein: CASSLDGGTHQPQHF
V gene: TRBV4-1; clone size: few; J gene: TRBJ1-6; D gene: -; CDR3 DNA: TGCGCCAGCAGCCAAGTACAGGGCGAGGGTAATTCACCCCTCCACTTT; CDR3 protein: CASSQVQGEGNSPLHF
V gene: TRBV20-1; clone size: -; J gene: TRBJ1-1; D gene: -; CDR3 DNA: TGCAGTGCTAGTCGTTCGCAGGTCACTGAAGCTTTCTTT; CDR3 protein: CSASRSQVTEAFF
V gene: TRBV15; clone size: few; J gene: TRBJ2-3; D gene: TRBD1; CDR3 DNA: TGTGCCACCAGCAGAGAGACAGGGTTTGGTCCGGCCACAGATACGCAGTATTTT; CDR3 protein: CATSRETGFGPATDTQYF
V gene: TRBV29-1; clone size: -; J gene: TRBJ1-5; D gene: -; CDR3 DNA: TGCAGCGTTCGGAGAGATAGCAATCAGCCCCAGCATTTT; CDR3 protein: CSVRRDSNQPQHF
V gene: TRBV6-2/TRBV6-3; clone size: -; J gene: TRBJ1-1; D gene: -; CDR3 DNA: TGTGCCAGCAGTTACCATCGGAACAGGGCCGGAGACACTGAAGCTTTCTTT; CDR3 protein: CASSYHRNRAGDTEAFF
V gene: TRBV2; clone size: -; J gene: TRBJ1-2; D gene: -; CDR3 DNA: TGTGCCAGCAGTGAAGGTCATCCTCGGAGTAGTGGCTACACCTTC; CDR3 protein: CASSEGHPRSSGYTF
V gene: TRBV2; clone size: -; J gene: TRBJ2-3; D gene: -; CDR3 DNA: TGTGCCAGCAGTGAAGCGTTGGGGACCACAGATACGCAGTATTTT; CDR3 protein: CASSEALGTTDTQYF
V gene: TRBV5-1; clone size: few; J gene: TRBJ1-4; D gene: -; CDR3 DNA: TGCGCCAGCAGCCTTTGGGGACAACGTAATGAAAAACTGTTTTTT; CDR3 protein: CASSLWGQRNEKLFF
V gene: TRBV7-9; clone size: -; J gene: TRBJ2-1; D gene: -; CDR3 DNA: TGTGCCAGCAGCTTAGAAGGCGGTGAGCAGTTCTTC; CDR3 protein: CASSLEGGEQFF
V gene: TRBV4-2; clone size: few; J gene: TRBJ2-2; D gene: -; CDR3 DNA: TGTGCCAGCAGCCAAGGACGCACCGGGGAGCTGTTTTTT; CDR3 protein: CASSQGRTGELFF
V gene: TRBV4-3; clone size: -; J gene: TRBJ2-7; D gene: -; CDR3 DNA: TGCGCCAGCAGCCAAGATGCCCGGGGGCGGTTCGAGCAGTACTTC; CDR3 protein: CASSQDARGRFEQYF
V gene: TRBV28; clone size: few; J gene: TRBJ2-7; D gene: -; CDR3 DNA: TGTGCCAGCAGTTTTACTGAATCCGATTCGTACGAGCAGTACTTC; CDR3 protein: CASSFTESDSYEQYF
V gene: TRBV4-1; clone size: few; J gene: TRBJ2-7; D gene: TRBD1; CDR3 DNA: TGCGCCAGCAGCCAAGATGCTGGGACAGTCTCCTACGAGCAGTACTTC; CDR3 protein: CASSQDAGTVSYEQYF
V gene: TRBV7-2; clone size: few; J gene: TRBJ2-7; D gene: TRBD1; CDR3 DNA: TGTGCCAGCAGCGCCGGGACAGCCTACGAGCAGTACTTC; CDR3 protein: CASSAGTAYEQYF
V gene: TRBV19; clone size: -; J gene: TRBJ2-7; D gene: -; CDR3 DNA: TGTGCCAGCTCCCTGGTGGTCAGCTACGAGCAGTACTTC; CDR3 protein: CASSLVVSYEQYF
V gene: TRBV4-3; clone size: -; J gene: TRBJ1-2; D gene: -; CDR3 DNA: TGCGCCAGCAGCCAAGATCTAAGAGACCCTAACTATGGCTACACCTTC; CDR3 protein: CASSQDLRDPNYGYTF
V gene: TRBV5-1; clone size: few; J gene: TRBJ2-3; D gene: -; CDR3 DNA: TGCGCCAGCAGCTTGGGACTCCTCTCAGATACGCAGTATTTT; CDR3 protein: CASSLGLLSDTQYF
V gene: TRBV9; clone size: many; J gene: TRBJ2-1; D gene: -; CDR3 DNA: TGTGCCAGCAGCGTAGTACTCGGGAATGAGCAGTTCTTC; CDR3 protein: CASSVVLGNEQFF
V gene: TRBV6-6; clone size: few; J gene: TRBJ2-5; D gene: -; CDR3 DNA: TGTGCCAGCACCGCACCGCTACAAGAGACCCAGTACTTC; CDR3 protein: CASTAPLQETQYF
V gene: TRBV29-1; clone size: few; J gene: TRBJ2-2; D gene: -; CDR3 DNA: TGCAGCGTTGAAGTTGGGGGCGGTCCCGGGGAGCTGTTTTTT; CDR3 protein: CSVEVGGGPGELFF
V gene: TRBV29-1; clone size: -; J gene: TRBJ2-7; D gene: -; CDR3 DNA: TGCAGCGTCGCCCTTTTTGTGGGTTCCTACGAGCAGTACTTC; CDR3 protein: CSVALFVGSYEQYF
V gene: TRBV7-2; clone size: few; J gene: TRBJ2-3; D gene: -; CDR3 DNA: TGTGCCAGCAGCTCGATCTATGGGGGTACAGATACGCAGTATTTT; CDR3 protein: CASSSIYGGTDTQYF
V gene: TRBV7-2; clone size: few; J gene: TRBJ2-5; D gene: TRBD2; CDR3 DNA: TGTGCCAGCAGGAAAGTAGCGGGAGAAGGGACCCAGTACTTC; CDR3 protein: CASRKVAGEGTQYF
V gene: TRBV20-1; clone size: -; J gene: TRBJ2-7; D gene: TRBD2; CDR3 DNA: TGCAGTGCCCTTGTGGCGGGAGGGAGCTCCTACGAGCAGTACTTC; CDR3 protein: CSALVAGGSSYEQYF
V gene: TRBV28; clone size: -; J gene: TRBJ1-1; D gene: TRBD1; CDR3 DNA: TGTGCCAGCCGCAGGGGGGATCTGAACACTGAAGCTTTCTTT; CDR3 protein: CASRRGDLNTEAFF
V gene: TRBV2; clone size: -; J gene: TRBJ2-5; D gene: -; CDR3 DNA: TGTGCCAGCAGTGGGGTACAGGCGGAGACCCAGTACTTC; CDR3 protein: CASSGVQAETQYF
V gene: TRBV29-1; clone size: -; J gene: TRBJ2-1; D gene: TRBD1; CDR3 DNA: TGCAGCGTGACAAGACAGGGGAGTGCCTACAATGAGCAGTTCTTC; CDR3 protein: CSVTRQGSAYNEQFF
V gene: TRBV20-1; clone size: few; J gene: TRBJ1-2; D gene: -; CDR3 DNA: TGCAGTGCTAGGCCCCTCAGGGCGCTTAGGAATGGCTACACCTTC; CDR3 protein: CSARPLRALRNGYTF
V gene: TRBV7-8; clone size: -; J gene: TRBJ1-5; D gene: -; CDR3 DNA: TGTGCCAGCAGCTTAGAGAGGGGAGAGCCCCAGCATTTT; CDR3 protein: CASSLERGEPQHF
V gene: TRBV6-2/TRBV6-3; clone size: many; J gene: TRBJ2-2; D gene: -; CDR3 DNA: TGTGCCAGCAGTTATCAGAGCACCGGGGAGCTGTTTTTT; CDR3 protein: CASSYQSTGELFF
V gene: TRBV11-3; clone size: few; J gene: TRBJ1-4; D gene: -; CDR3 DNA: TGTGCCAGCAGCTTAAGGCCTAATGAAAAACTGTTTTTT; CDR3 protein: CASSLRPNEKLFF
V gene: TRBV6-5; clone size: -; J gene: TRBJ1-1; D gene: -; CDR3 DNA: TGTGCCAGCAGCTTTACCGGTCTAGGGAAGCTTGCTGAAGCTTTCTTT; CDR3 protein: CASSFTGLGKLAEAFF
V gene: TRBV28; clone size: few; J gene: TRBJ2-1; D gene: -; CDR3 DNA: TGTGCCAGCACAGGGGCCCAGACCTACAATGAGCAGTTCTTC; CDR3 protein: CASTGAQTYNEQFF
V gene: TRBV20-1; clone size: -; J gene: TRBJ2-7; D gene: -; CDR3 DNA: TGCAGTGCTAGTCCCAACTCCTACGAGCAGTACTTC; CDR3 protein: CSASPNSYEQYF
V gene: TRBV10-3; clone size: -; J gene: TRBJ2-3; D gene: TRBD2; CDR3 DNA: TGTGCCATCAGTGAGTCACCCAGCGGGGGCACAGATACGCAGTATTTT; CDR3 protein: CAISESPSGGTDTQYF
V gene: TRBV19; clone size: few; J gene: TRBJ2-6; D gene: TRBD1; CDR3 DNA: TGTGCCAGTAGACAGGGGGTCGGGGCCAACGTCCTGACTTTC; CDR3 protein: CASRQGVGANVLTF
V gene: TRBV7-8; clone size: few; J gene: TRBJ2-1; D gene: TRBD1; CDR3 DNA: TGTGCCAGCAGCTTACAGGGACAGTACTACAATGAGCAGTTCTTC; CDR3 protein: CASSLQGQYYNEQFF
V gene: TRBV29-1; clone size: -; J gene: TRBJ2-3; D gene: TRBD2; CDR3 DNA: TGCAGCGTTGATCGGTTAGCGGGATCAGATACGCAGTATTTT; CDR3 protein: CSVDRLAGSDTQYF